What follows are 13 T cell receptor beta chains derived from one specimen sequenced in a study of blood T cell repertoires in COVID-19. Sequenced by immunoSEQ multiplex PCR; TCRdb stores in-frame clones only, minus some. The repertoire consists of 180,000 or so clones, with around 81% occurring once and the leading ten covering less than 9.5%. Sequencing was carried out using PBMCs or T cells enriched from blood (not recorded which). The origin of the receptors is a man aged 35-49 years who had recovered from COVID-19.

Only a few counts were recorded for this clone. V gene TRBV10-3 combines with J gene TRBJ1-2; maybe TRBD1 (5 bases). The CDR3 is made up of 14 amino acids. V lost 10 bases and J lost 7, with 22 bases in between. The germline V gene has CDR1 ENHRY and CDR2 SYGVKD. The CDR3 region is CATITPRGGGGYTF. CDR3 nucleotides: TGTGCCACTATCACCCCCCGCGGGGGGGGTGGCTACACCTTC.

This sequence joins TRBV6-5 and TRBJ1-1; no firm D call. Per the germline V gene, CDR1 is MNHEY and CDR2 is SVGAGI. V lost 1 base, J lost 1 base, and 10 bases lay in between. The CDR3 is 15 amino acids. DNA of the CDR3: TGTGCCAGCAGTTACTTCGGTAGAAGGAACACTGAAGCTTTCTTT. It codes for CASSYFGRRNTEAFF.

J is TRBJ1-1 and V is TRBV24-1; the D gene is possibly TRBD1 (6 bases). This CDR3 contains 13 residues. From germline, CDR1 is KGHDR and CDR2 SFDVKD. V shed 3 bases and J shed 10 bases, with 14 bases lying between them. The CDR3 is CATSDRGQMGAFF. The DNA of the CDR3 is TGTGCCACCAGTGATCGTGGACAGATGGGAGCTTTCTTT.

V gene TRBV27 combines with J gene TRBJ1-1; 9 nucleotides match TRBD1. From germline, CDR1 is MNHEY and CDR2 SMNVEV (reference sequence). Trimming cost V 5 bases and J 5 bases; bases outside gene matches: 15. The CDR3 spans 17 residues. CDR3 nucleotides: TGTGCCAGCAGTCTCGACCCGACAGGGGGGCGACTTACTGAAGCTTTCTTT. Its protein is CASSLDPTGGRLTEAFF.

A few counts support this clone. The chain has TRBV5-1 and TRBJ1-4; the match to TRBD1 covers 7 bases. V lost 1 base and J lost 5; bases outside the gene matches: 11. The CDR3 is made up of 17 amino acids. Germline assignment: CDR1 SGHRS and CDR2 YFSETQ. The CDR3 here is CASSLRSTGATNEKLFF. CDR3 in DNA: TGCGCCAGCAGCTTGCGATCAACAGGGGCTACGAATGAAAAACTGTTTTTT.

This chain joins TRBV9 and TRBJ2-1; the match to TRBD1 covers 8 bases. The CDR3 contains 16 residues. Germline V gene sequence: CDR1 SGDLS, CDR2 YYNGEE. The junction had 6 bases not matched to a gene; V was cut back by 4 bases and J by 0 bases. CDR3 coding DNA: TGTGCCAGCAGCACCCAGGACAGGGACTCCTACAATGAGCAGTTCTTC. It encodes CASSTQDRDSYNEQFF.

The chain employs TRBV6-1 and TRBJ1-2; D is perhaps TRBD1 (5 bases). CDR3 length equals 15 residues. V gave up 5 bases and J gave up 5 bases, with 18 bases separating them. Germline V lookup: CDR1 MNHNS, CDR2 SASEGT. The CDR3 loop reads CASSLGSGAGYGYTF. DNA of the CDR3: TGTGCCAGCAGTCTCGGTTCGGGCGCAGGGTATGGCTACACCTTC.

V and J are TRBV6-2 or TRBV6-3 and TRBJ2-5, with TRBD2 matching 7 bases. J was trimmed by 2 bases and V by 4 bases; bases with no gene match: 4. The CDR3 covers 14 residues. Per germline, CDR1 MNHEY and CDR2 SVGEGT. CDR3 amino acids: CASSFAGLQETQYF. CDR3 sequence (DNA): TGTGCCAGCAGTTTTGCGGGACTACAAGAGACCCAGTACTTC.

This clone was seen a single time. The chain combines TRBV4-1 with TRBJ1-2, with TRBD1 matching 8 bases. CDR1 is MGHRA and CDR2 is YSYEKL in the germline V gene. The CDR3 length is 15 residues. V gave up 0 bases and J gave up 8 bases; unmatched junction bases: 8. The CDR3 sequence: CASSQERQGAGGYTF. The DNA for the CDR3 is TGCGCCAGCAGCCAAGAGAGGCAGGGGGCGGGGGGCTACACCTTC.

The CDR3 sequence is CASSLPGTVNTEAFF. CDR3 nucleotides: TGTGCCAGCAGTTTACCCGGGACAGTGAACACTGAAGCTTTCTTT. The chain has TRBV2 and TRBJ1-1; 7 bases line up with TRBD1. Germline assignment: CDR1 SNHLY and CDR2 FYNNEI. Germline trimming cut 5 bases from V and 0 bases from J; bases unmatched to any gene: 6. The CDR3 covers 15 residues.

The chain combines TRBV5-1 with TRBJ2-7; 9 nucleotides agree with TRBD1. The trim removed 0 bases at V and 3 bases at J, leaving 13 bases unmatched. Per germline, CDR1 SGHRS and CDR2 YFSETQ. This CDR3 spans 18 amino acids. The CDR3 protein is CASSLALTGTGKVYEQYF. In DNA form, the CDR3 reads TGCGCCAGCAGCTTGGCCTTGACCGGGACAGGGAAGGTCTACGAGCAGTACTTC.

The chain recombines TRBV6-1 with TRBJ2-5; 7 bases align to TRBD2. The J segment lost 5 bases and the V segment lost 2 bases, leaving 8 bases of the junction unmatched. The CDR3 is 15 amino acids. Germline CDR1 and CDR2: MNHNS and SASEGT. In DNA form, the CDR3 reads TGTGCCAGCAGTGAACTGTGGGGGGGGAAGGAGACCCAGTACTTC. Protein sequence: CASSELWGGKETQYF.

This clone is a singleton in its sample. The CDR3 DNA sequence: TGTGCCAGCAGCTCTTCGACTAGCTCCTACGAGCAGTACTTC. Protein product: CASSSSTSSYEQYF. The chain combines TRBV5-6 with TRBJ2-7; D is possibly TRBD2 (6 bases). Germline values: CDR1 SGHDT, CDR2 YYEEEE. V lost 3 bases to trimming and J lost 0 bases, with 10 bases between them. The CDR3 extends over 14 amino acids.